The 22 T cell receptor beta chains reported below all come from one sample, sequenced in a study of blood T cell repertoires in COVID-19. The method was immunoSEQ multiplex PCR; TCRdb's version includes in-frame clones alone and lacks a portion of them. The sample has hundreds of thousands of clones; about 91% are singletons. The sample taken for sequencing was peripheral blood. Receptor source: a woman aged 25 to 39 with COVID-19, enrolled during active disease.

This clone has a single count. This chain connects TRBV15 to TRBJ2-7; D call uncertain. Trimming left V 1 base short and J 1 base short, with 8 bases between. The CDR3 loop spans 14 amino acids. CDR1 and CDR2 (germline): LNHNV, YYDKDF (reference sequence). CDR3 sequence: CATSRVAGSYEQYF. Written as DNA, the CDR3 is TGTGCCACCAGCAGAGTGGCAGGTTCCTACGAGCAGTACTTC.

This chain connects TRBV13 to TRBJ2-1; D unresolved. The germline V gene has CDR1 PRHDT and CDR2 FYEKMQ (reference sequence). With 2 bases removed from V and 8 bases from J, the gap between germline ends came to 16 bases. The CDR3 is 15 amino acids. The CDR3, as DNA: TGTGCCAGCAGCTTACCCGCCCCGCTAGGCCATGAGCAGTTCTTC. This translates into CASSLPAPLGHEQFF.

V and J are TRBV5-1 and TRBJ2-3, with TRBD1 matching 8 bases. J gave up 4 bases and V 3 bases, and 25 bases lay outside the gene matches. The CDR3 contains 21 residues. Germline CDR1 and CDR2: SGHRS and YFSETQ. The CDR3 spells CASSWPLDRGERNPSSDTQYF. DNA for the CDR3: TGCGCCAGCAGCTGGCCCCTTGACAGGGGAGAGCGGAATCCCTCCTCAGATACGCAGTATTTT.

The chain couples TRBV4-1 to TRBJ1-1, with TRBD1 matching 8 bases. The CDR3 is 16 residues long. Looked up from germline, CDR1 is MGHRA and CDR2 is YSYEKL. After removal of 5 bases from V and 5 bases from J, the junction contained 13 bases not matched to a gene. This chain's CDR3 is CASSTHGQGLRTEAFF. CDR3 nucleotide sequence: TGCGCCAGCAGCACCCATGGACAGGGCTTGAGGACTGAAGCTTTCTTT.

This clone was seen a single time. This chain connects TRBV14 to TRBJ1-2, with 8 bases lining up with TRBD1. The CDR3 consists of 13 residues. V shed 4 bases, J shed 7 bases, and the junction held 5 bases outside the gene matches. Per the germline V gene, CDR1 is SGHDN and CDR2 is FVKESK. The CDR3 spells CASSPTGVRGYTF. CDR3 bases: TGTGCCAGCAGCCCGACAGGGGTTCGTGGCTACACCTTC.

The V gene is TRBV10-1, the J gene TRBJ2-7; TRBD1 agrees at 7 bases. Germline lookup yields CDR1 WNHNN and CDR2 SYGVQD (reference sequence). The CDR3 has 14 amino acids. With 8 bases clipped from V and 0 bases from J, the junction kept 7 bases outside the gene matches. CDR3 protein: CASRRDSSSYEQYF. As DNA, the CDR3 is TGCGCCAGCCGACGGGACAGTAGCTCCTACGAGCAGTACTTC.

The rearrangement links TRBV10-3 to TRBJ2-2, with 8 bases lining up with TRBD1. CDR3 length: 16 residues. Trimming took 3 bases from V and 2 from J; bases not matched to a gene: 5. Looked up from germline, CDR1 is ENHRY and CDR2 is SYGVKD. The DNA of the CDR3 is TGTGCCATCAGTGAAGGACAGGGCCTTAACACCGGGGAGCTGTTTTTT. It specifies CAISEGQGLNTGELFF.

The chain employs TRBV4-1 and TRBJ2-1, with 13 bases that match TRBD2. Germline loops: CDR1 MGHRA, CDR2 YSYEKL. Trimming removed 4 bases from V and 10 bases from J; junction bases left unmatched: 7. This CDR3 is built from 15 residues. The CDR3 coding sequence is TGCGCCAGCAGCCGGACTAGCGGGAGTCGAGGGGAGCAGTTCTTC. Its translation: CASSRTSGSRGEQFF.

The chain has TRBV3-1 (or the pseudogene TRBV3-2) and TRBJ2-2; tentatively, D is TRBD1 (6 bases). Germline assignment: CDR1 LGHDT and CDR2 YNNKEL (reference sequence). This CDR3 contains 15 residues. V lost 5 bases and J lost 2, with 12 bases in between. The CDR3 is CASSTRTVNTGELFF. CDR3 DNA sequence: TGTGCCAGCAGCACAAGGACAGTCAACACCGGGGAGCTGTTTTTT.

The rearrangement joins TRBV5-1 to TRBJ2-7; maybe TRBD1 (5 bases). Germline values: CDR1 SGHRS, CDR2 YFSETQ. The V gene lost 3 bases and the J gene lost 0 bases, with 10 bases spanning the gap. The CDR3 has 14 amino acids. In DNA form, the CDR3 reads TGCGCCAGCAGCTGGGGCCCGAGCTCCTACGAGCAGTACTTC. It translates to CASSWGPSSYEQYF.

The chain links TRBV18 to TRBJ2-3; TRBD2 might be the D (5 bases). V dropped 1 base and J dropped 2 bases, with 10 bases sitting between them. The CDR3 covers 15 residues. Germline V gene sequence: CDR1 KGHSH, CDR2 LQKENI. CDR3 loop: CASSPRRVLTDTQYF. In DNA form, the CDR3 reads TGTGCCAGCTCACCACGGCGGGTCCTCACAGATACGCAGTATTTT.

V and J are TRBV28 and TRBJ1-6, with D tentatively TRBD1 (5 bases). Trimming stripped 6 bases from V and 13 bases from J, with 19 bases between. CDR3 length: 14 residues. Germline V lookup: CDR1 MDHEN, CDR2 SYDVKM. CDR3 coding DNA: TGTGCCAGCAGCAATCAGGGAGGCATTTACCCCCTCCACTTT. Its protein product is CASSNQGGIYPLHF.

This clone showed up just once. The rearrangement uses TRBV3-1 (or the pseudogene TRBV3-2) and TRBJ1-2, with 8 bases aligning to TRBD1. There are 15 residues in the CDR3. The V gene's germline CDR1 is LGHDT and CDR2 YNNKEL (reference sequence). Trimming removed 4 bases from V and 3 bases from J; junction bases left unmatched: 7. For the CDR3, the DNA is TGTGCCAGCAGCCCCCGGACAGGGACCCACTATGGCTACACCTTC. Amino acids: CASSPRTGTHYGYTF.

This sequence joins TRBV28 and TRBJ2-7, with 7 bases matching TRBD1. CDR3 size: 14 residues. Trimming at V came to 5 bases and at J to 5 bases, leaving 9 bases not matched to a gene. Per the germline V gene, CDR1 is MDHEN and CDR2 is SYDVKM. The CDR3: CASSPDRVINEQYF. CDR3 sequence (DNA): TGTGCCAGCAGTCCTGACAGGGTAATCAACGAGCAGTACTTC.

The rearrangement links TRBV5-1 to TRBJ2-3; no firm D call. The germline gives CDR1 SGHRS, CDR2 YFSETQ. V was pared by 0 bases and J by 1 base, with 9 bases between. CDR3 length: 15 residues. The CDR3 sequence is CASSLASTGTDTQYF. CDR3 DNA sequence: TGCGCCAGCAGCTTGGCGAGTACCGGCACAGATACGCAGTATTTT.

Only a few counts were recorded for this clone. V usage is TRBV5-1 and J usage is TRBJ2-2, with TRBD2 matching 13 bases. The V segment lost 7 bases and the J segment 7 bases; nucleotides outside the gene matches: 4. This CDR3 has 14 residues. In germline, CDR1 is SGHRS, CDR2 YFSETQ. The chain's CDR3 is CASSGLAGDGELFF. The CDR3 DNA sequence: TGCGCCAGCTCCGGACTAGCGGGGGACGGGGAGCTGTTTTTT.

This chain uses TRBV7-2 with TRBJ2-1; TRBD2 matches 7 bases. CDR3 length equals 14 residues. The V segment lost 5 bases and the J segment 9 bases; nucleotides outside the gene matches: 10. CDR1 and CDR2 (germline): SGHTA, FQGNSA. This CDR3 is CASSLQRREIEQFF. In nucleotides, the CDR3 is TGTGCCAGCAGCCTCCAGCGGCGGGAGATTGAGCAGTTCTTC.

The CDR3 protein is CASSPGGGGTGELFF. The CDR3 DNA is TGTGCCAGCAGTCCCGGGGGAGGGGGGACCGGGGAGCTGTTTTTT. This rearrangement joins TRBV28 to TRBJ2-2, with a possible D match to TRBD2 (7 bases). Germline V gene data show CDR1 as MDHEN and CDR2 as SYDVKM. The CDR3 has 15 amino acids. V was cut by 5 bases and J by 5 bases, with 15 bases left in between.

J is TRBJ2-6 and V is TRBV19; weak D call: TRBD1 (7 bases). The CDR3 is made up of 14 amino acids. Germline loops: CDR1 LNHDA, CDR2 SQIVND (reference sequence). Between the trimmed V and J ends, which lost 9 bases and 1 base, there was a span of 10 bases. This chain's CDR3 is CASSGGSGANVLTF. For the CDR3, the DNA is TGTGCCAGCTCAGGGGGGTCTGGGGCCAACGTCCTGACTTTC.

The chain has TRBV7-9 and TRBJ2-3, with D possibly matching TRBD2 (6 bases). V lost 10 bases and J lost 1, with 9 bases in between. Germline CDR1 is SEHNR and CDR2 is FQNEAQ (reference sequence). The CDR3 has 12 residues. CDR3 nucleotides: TGTGCCACCAAGCGGGGCACAGATACGCAGTATTTT. It specifies CATKRGTDTQYF.

The DNA for the CDR3 is TGTGCCAGCAGCGTTGGGGGACAACAGCCCCAGCATTTT. Protein sequence: CASSVGGQQPQHF. The V gene is TRBV11-2, the J gene TRBJ1-5; D possibly corresponds to TRBD1 (6 bases). The CDR3 spans 13 residues. Trimming cost V 5 bases and J 7 bases, with 12 bases left between them. CDR1 and CDR2 from the germline V gene are SGHAT and FQNNGV.

This chain links TRBV19 with TRBJ2-1; a weak D match, TRBD2 (5 bases). Germline V CDR1 and CDR2: LNHDA, SQIVND (reference sequence). V shed 10 bases and J shed 0 bases, with 22 bases lying between them. The CDR3 runs to 17 residues. The CDR3 nucleotides are TGTGCCAACCCACGGAAAGTCTGGGAGTACTCCTACAATGAGCAGTTCTTC. Amino acids: CANPRKVWEYSYNEQFF.